The rows below give T cell receptor beta chains drawn from one sample of a study of blood T cells in healthy people across ages. From the 5' RACE reads, TCRdb called clonotypes with MiXCR, one entry per CDR3 protein. The table shows 1.6 million or so distinct CDR3 sequences, with roughly 32% occurring only once. The sequencing sample was made of blood. The source of these receptors is a woman aged 25 to 45 in good health. The CDR3 runs from the conserved cysteine through the conserved F or W. Fields, in order: D gene, V gene, clone size, J gene, CDR3 protein, CDR3 DNA. D genes are given only for firm matches. Not all rows give a size; the values are once, few, many and, for expanded clones, a class.

NA	TRBV5-6	NA	TRBJ1-2	CASSYRPPETYGYTF	TGTGCCAGCAGCTACCGACCCCCGGAGACCTATGGCTACACCTTC
NA	TRBV20-1	few	TRBJ2-7	CSARPRSYEQYF	TGCAGTGCTAGGCCGCGGTCCTACGAGCAGTACTTC
TRBD1	TRBV2	NA	TRBJ2-3	CASIRDRVDLIPDTQYF	TGTGCCAGCATCCGGGACAGGGTAGACCTAATCCCAGATACGCAGTATTTT
NA	TRBV4-2	NA	TRBJ2-7	CTSSQDDGGSYEQYF	TGTACCAGCAGCCAAGATGATGGAGGCTCCTACGAGCAGTACTTC
TRBD2	TRBV7-2	NA	TRBJ2-7	CASSLRGRADEQYF	TGTGCCAGCAGCTTACGAGGGAGGGCCGACGAGCAGTACTTC
NA	TRBV7-2	NA	TRBJ2-7	CASSGWDIGKYEQYF	TGTGCCAGCAGCGGATGGGACATAGGGAAGTACGAGCAGTACTTC
NA	TRBV4-1	NA	TRBJ2-7	CASSQAGSGIYEQYF	TGCGCCAGCAGCCAAGCGGGATCCGGAATCTACGAGCAGTACTTC
NA	TRBV12-5	few	TRBJ2-3	CASGLGDYSTDTQYF	TGTGCTAGTGGTTTGGGCGACTATAGCACAGATACGCAGTATTTT
NA	TRBV28	NA	TRBJ2-3	CASSSRGSIGDTQYF	TGTGCCAGCAGTTCCCGGGGGAGTATCGGGGATACGCAGTATTTT
NA	TRBV4-1	NA	TRBJ1-1	CASSQRPGRNTEAFF	TGCGCCAGCAGCCAAAGGCCCGGGAGGAACACTGAAGCTTTCTTT
TRBD2	TRBV29-1	NA	TRBJ2-1	CSVTTSGRGEQFF	TGCAGCGTTACGACTAGCGGGAGAGGTGAGCAGTTCTTC
NA	TRBV7-2	NA	TRBJ1-5	CASSSRGLGDQPQHF	TGTGCCAGCAGCTCACGGGGGCTAGGCGATCAGCCCCAGCATTTT
TRBD1	TRBV20-1	NA	TRBJ2-1	CSAQMSGTGFLNEQFF	TGCAGTGCTCAAATGTCCGGGACAGGGTTTCTCAATGAGCAGTTCTTC
NA	TRBV3-1	NA	TRBJ2-5	CASSPKGPLLGETQYF	TGTGCCAGCAGCCCAAAGGGGCCACTTTTGGGGGAGACCCAGTACTTC
NA	TRBV29-1	NA	TRBJ1-1	CSTQTGMNTEAFF	TGCAGCACACAAACAGGTATGAACACTGAAGCTTTCTTT
NA	TRBV5-1	NA	TRBJ1-1	CASSFNWGPNTEAFF	TGCGCCAGCAGCTTTAACTGGGGCCCGAACACTGAAGCTTTCTTT
NA	TRBV20-1	NA	TRBJ1-2	CSARMGHYGYTF	TGCAGTGCTAGAATGGGACACTATGGCTACACCTTC
TRBD2	TRBV5-1	NA	TRBJ2-1	CASRLSGRAYNEQFF	TGCGCCAGCAGACTTAGCGGGAGAGCCTACAATGAGCAGTTCTTC
NA	TRBV4-2	few	TRBJ2-1	CASSQAGGYEQFF	TGTGCCAGCAGCCAAGCTGGGGGGTATGAGCAGTTCTTC
NA	TRBV7-9	NA	TRBJ2-3	CASSLAEGRADTQYF	TGTGCCAGCAGCTTAGCGGAGGGAAGGGCAGATACGCAGTATTTT
NA	TRBV20-1	NA	TRBJ2-7	CSARDRTRGNEQYF	TGCAGTGCTAGAGATCGGACAAGGGGCAACGAGCAGTACTTC
TRBD2	TRBV20-1	NA	TRBJ2-1	CSARDPGTSGSSYNEQFF	TGCAGTGCTAGAGACCCAGGGACTAGCGGGAGTTCCTACAATGAGCAGTTCTTC
TRBD2	TRBV7-9	NA	TRBJ2-1	CASSLPLAGGYNEQFF	TGTGCCAGCAGCTTACCCTTAGCGGGGGGATACAATGAGCAGTTCTTC
NA	TRBV4-1	few	TRBJ2-1	CASSPGMGGLTTSGYNEQFF	TGCGCCAGCAGCCCAGGTATGGGGGGACTTACTACAAGCGGCTACAATGAGCAGTTCTTC
NA	TRBV7-6	NA	TRBJ2-5	CASSLVFRETQYF	TGTGCCAGCAGCTTAGTTTTCCGGGAGACCCAGTACTTC
NA	TRBV29-1	few	TRBJ2-2	CSVPTGYLGELFF	TGCAGCGTTCCGACAGGTTACCTCGGGGAGCTGTTTTTT
NA	TRBV3-1	few	TRBJ1-2	CASSHYTGARVYYGYTF	TGTGCCAGCAGCCATTATACCGGGGCCAGAGTTTACTATGGCTACACCTTC
NA	TRBV29-1	many	TRBJ1-4	CSVLTWANEKLFF	TGCAGCGTGCTGACGTGGGCTAATGAAAAACTGTTTTTT
NA	TRBV9	NA	TRBJ2-5	CASSVGAWRDQETQYF	TGTGCCAGCAGCGTTGGGGCTTGGCGGGACCAAGAGACCCAGTACTTC
TRBD1	TRBV7-2	NA	TRBJ1-2	CASSLGQWPYGCTF	TGTGCCAGCAGCTTGGGACAGTGGCCCTATGGCTGCACCTTC